Presented here are 4 T cell receptor beta chains from one specimen sequenced in a study of STAT5B mutations in CD4+ large granular lymphocyte leukemia. Sequenced by immunoSEQ multiplex PCR; TCRdb stores in-frame clones only, minus some. The data show fewer than 35,000 clones, approximately 81% seen once. Sequencing input: CD4+ T cells from blood buffy coats. The receptors were gathered from a human donor in good health.

This chain joins TRBV30 and TRBJ2-3; TRBD1 is a possible D gene (5 bases). V was pared by 4 bases and J by 3 bases, with 17 bases between. This CDR3 region has 15 residues. Germline-derived CDR1 and CDR2 are GTSNPN and SVGIG (reference sequence). CDR3 loop: CAWKSGYGRTDTQYF. In DNA form, the CDR3 reads TGTGCCTGGAAGTCAGGGTACGGCAGGACAGATACGCAGTATTTT.

In this sample, this clone turned up a few times. This chain connects TRBV6-6 to TRBJ1-3; maybe TRBD1 (5 bases). The CDR3 has 14 residues. V lost 4 bases to trimming and J lost 2 bases, with 9 bases between them. Per the germline V gene, CDR1 is MNHNY and CDR2 is SVGAGI (reference sequence). This chain's CDR3 is CASSWDGAGNTIYF. CDR3 nucleotides: TGTGCCAGCAGTTGGGACGGAGCTGGAAACACCATATATTTT.

This chain links TRBV28 with TRBJ1-4, with unresolved D. The CDR3 consists of 12 residues. CDR1 MDHEN and CDR2 SYDVKM come from the germline V gene. Trimming shortened V by 2 bases and J by 4 bases, and 2 bases separated the two germline ends. The CDR3 protein is CASSLSNEKLFF. The CDR3 bases are TGTGCCAGCAGTTTAAGTAATGAAAAACTGTTTTTT.

This clone occurred a few times. The chain joins TRBV10-3 to TRBJ1-1; D is uncertain. Germline CDR1 reads ENHRY; CDR2 reads SYGVKD. V gave up 0 bases and J gave up 5 bases, with 10 bases separating them. The CDR3 contains 14 residues. The DNA of the CDR3 is TGTGCCATCAGTGAGTCGCCGGATCGTACTGAAGCTTTCTTT. This sequence encodes CAISESPDRTEAFF.